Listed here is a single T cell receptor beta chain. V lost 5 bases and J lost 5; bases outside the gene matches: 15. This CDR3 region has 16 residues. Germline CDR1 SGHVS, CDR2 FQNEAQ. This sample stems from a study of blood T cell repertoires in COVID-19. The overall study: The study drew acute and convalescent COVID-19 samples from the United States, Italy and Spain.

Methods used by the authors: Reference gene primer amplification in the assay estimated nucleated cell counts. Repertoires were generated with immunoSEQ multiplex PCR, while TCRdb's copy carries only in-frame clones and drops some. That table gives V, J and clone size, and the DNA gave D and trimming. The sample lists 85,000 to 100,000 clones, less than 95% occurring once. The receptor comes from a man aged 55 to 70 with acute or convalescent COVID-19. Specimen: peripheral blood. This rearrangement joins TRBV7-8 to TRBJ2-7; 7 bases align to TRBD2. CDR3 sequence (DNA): TGTGCCAGCAGCACCCTAAGGAGAGAGCGGGGTGACGAGCAGTACGTC. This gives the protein CASSTLRRERGDEQYV.